The 28 T cell receptor beta chains reported below all come from one sample, sequenced in a study of sequential checkpoint blockade in melanoma. Assay: immunoSEQ multiplex PCR; the TCRdb copy retains only in-frame clones and omits some. The sample holds 20,000 to 25,000 clones, about 82% seen once. Specified treatment: randomized to nivolumab then ipilimumab (arm A) or the reverse (arm B). The sequencing used CD8+ T cells sorted from blood (inferred from file names), collected from a patient given nivolumab and ipilimumab in sequence. Every receptor here comes from a human donor with melanoma.

The chain has TRBV11-1 and TRBJ2-2; 10 bases line up with TRBD1. This CDR3 spans 15 amino acids. Germline V lookup: CDR1 SGHAT, CDR2 FQDESV (reference sequence). With 1 base clipped from V and 7 bases from J, the junction kept 3 bases outside the gene matches. In nucleotides, the CDR3 is TGTGCCAGCAGCTTAGGACAGGGGGCTGACGGGGAGCTGTTTTTT. Translation gives CASSLGQGADGELFF.

V gene TRBV27 combines with J gene TRBJ2-3, with D possibly TRBD2 on 6 matching bases. This CDR3 spans 15 amino acids. Germline V lookup: CDR1 MNHEY, CDR2 SMNVEV (reference sequence). V was clipped by 3 bases and J by 5 bases, with 15 bases between them. CDR3: CASSFGPGVEDTQYF. In DNA, the CDR3 is TGTGCCAGCAGTTTTGGCCCGGGAGTTGAAGATACGCAGTATTTT.

The chain employs TRBV27 and TRBJ1-2; D is uncertain. The CDR3 contains 13 residues. The V and J ends lost 2 bases and 2 bases respectively, with 6 bases between them. Germline lookup yields CDR1 MNHEY and CDR2 SMNVEV (reference sequence). The CDR3 region is CASSLGENYGYTF. The DNA for the CDR3 is TGTGCCAGCAGTTTAGGGGAGAACTATGGCTACACCTTC.

The V and J genes are TRBV4-3 and TRBJ2-3; possibly TRBD1 for D (5 bases). V gave up 2 bases and J gave up 1 base, with 10 bases separating them. The germline V gene encodes CDR1 LGHNA and CDR2 YSLEER. This CDR3 comprises 15 residues. CDR3 in DNA: TGCGCCAGCAGCCAAAGACAGTCGGGCACAGATACGCAGTATTTT. This gives the protein CASSQRQSGTDTQYF.

V is TRBV19 and J is TRBJ2-2; 15 nucleotides line up with TRBD2. J lost 3 bases, V lost 6 bases, and 5 bases had no gene match. The CDR3 covers 17 residues. Germline-derived CDR1 and CDR2 are LNHDA and SQIVND (reference sequence). The CDR3 here is CASRGTSGGLDTGELFF. CDR3 DNA: TGTGCCAGTAGGGGGACTAGCGGGGGGTTGGACACCGGGGAGCTGTTTTTT.

This clone was observed a handful of times. The chain joins TRBV12-5 to TRBJ2-1; TRBD1 matches 7 bases. The CDR3 loop spans 16 amino acids. The germline CDR1 and CDR2 sequences are LGHNT and FRNRAP. V was clipped by 2 bases and J by 5 bases; unmatched bases: 9. In DNA form, the CDR3 reads TGTGCTAGTGGTTTGTACAGAGGGGGCGCGAACAATGAGCAGTTCTTC. Amino acids: CASGLYRGGANNEQFF.

The chain joins TRBV6-1 to TRBJ2-2; D not certain. V gave up 2 bases and J gave up 0 bases, with 10 bases separating them. In germline, CDR1 is MNHNS, CDR2 SASEGT. The CDR3 runs to 16 residues. The DNA for the CDR3 is TGTGCCAGCAGTGAACGGAGACTTCCGAACACCGGGGAGCTGTTTTTT. The encoded protein is CASSERRLPNTGELFF.

The J gene is TRBJ2-3, the V gene TRBV28; D is perhaps TRBD1 (6 bases). The CDR3 contains 15 residues. V lost 5 bases and J lost 3, with 15 bases in between. Germline values: CDR1 MDHEN, CDR2 SYDVKM. CDR3 sequence: CASSLSAGETDTQYF. For the CDR3, the DNA is TGTGCCAGCAGTCTCTCGGCAGGGGAAACAGATACGCAGTATTTT.

This clone was seen only a few times. The V call is TRBV19, the J call TRBJ2-7, with a tentative D call TRBD1 (5 bases). V was clipped by 2 bases and J by 4 bases, with 6 bases between them. The germline gives CDR1 LNHDA, CDR2 SQIVND (reference sequence). The CDR3 consists of 12 residues. The CDR3 nucleotides are TGTGCCAGTAGTATACAGGGATACGAGCAGTACTTC. This codes for CASSIQGYEQYF.

This rearrangement joins TRBV4-1 to TRBJ2-1; 8 positions agree with TRBD2. The V and J ends lost 4 bases and 3 bases, in that order; junction bases with no gene match: 11. Germline values: CDR1 MGHRA, CDR2 YSYEKL. This CDR3 spans 17 amino acids. The CDR3 loop reads CASSLSGTGRLYNEQFF. The CDR3 region has the DNA TGCGCCAGCAGCCTTAGCGGGACGGGCCGCCTCTACAATGAGCAGTTCTTC.

The J gene is TRBJ1-2, the V gene TRBV25-1, with TRBD1 as a possible D gene (6 bases). The CDR3 consists of 15 residues. Germline values: CDR1 MGHDK, CDR2 SYGVNS. The germline V and J ends were trimmed by 6 bases and 5 bases, with 19 bases remaining between them. The CDR3 nucleotides are TGTGCCAGCAGCACGTCCCCAGGGGCCCCTTATGGCTACACCTTC. Its translation: CASSTSPGAPYGYTF.

The V gene is TRBV19, the J gene TRBJ2-2, with D possibly matching TRBD1 (6 bases). Germline assignment: CDR1 LNHDA and CDR2 SQIVND (reference sequence). V lost 7 bases to trimming and J lost 6 bases, with 9 bases between them. The CDR3 covers 12 residues. The CDR3 DNA reads TGTGCCAGTACCCAGGGGTCCGGGGAGCTGTTTTTT. Its protein is CASTQGSGELFF.

The gene calls are TRBV9 and TRBJ1-2; D is ambiguous. The CDR3 covers 13 residues. Trimming removed 4 bases at V and 4 bases at J, with 11 bases between. Germline loops: CDR1 SGDLS, CDR2 YYNGEE. The CDR3 region has the DNA TGTGCCAGCAGCTCCGGCGAGGGCTATGGCTACACCTTC. It codes for CASSSGEGYGYTF.

The chain carries TRBV9 and TRBJ2-7, with 7 bases fitting TRBD1. The CDR3 sequence is 17 residues long. Germline V gene sequence: CDR1 SGDLS, CDR2 YYNGEE. V lost 4 bases to trimming and J lost 3 bases; unmatched junction nucleotides: 16. As DNA, the CDR3 is TGTGCCAGCAGCCCGAGGGGGTTTACAGGGGCGGTCTACGAGCAGTACTTC. Translating it yields CASSPRGFTGAVYEQYF.

The chain is built from TRBV23-1 and TRBJ2-3, with D perhaps matching TRBD1 (6 bases). TRBV23-1 is noted as an ORF with a role that remains uncertain. The CDR3 has 16 residues. V lost 2 bases and J lost 5, with 17 bases in between. The CDR3 nucleotides read TGCGCCAGCAGTCAACGGGGTAACAGGGACGGAGATACGCAGTATTTT. Translation gives CASSQRGNRDGDTQYF.

A note on this clone: This is likely an artifact of a read error, given a far larger clone one base away. This specimen includes other DNA sequences encoding the same CDR3. This chain joins TRBV10-3 and TRBJ1-2; TRBD1 is a possible D gene (6 bases). Germline V lookup: CDR1 ENHRY, CDR2 SYGVKD. This CDR3 has 13 amino acids. CDR3 bases: TGTGCTATCAGTGGGGGCATGGGATACGGCTACACCTTC. This translates into CAISGGMGYGYTF.

This clone was detected a few times. J is TRBJ2-3 and V is TRBV30; 7 bases line up with TRBD1. This CDR3 contains 16 residues. Germline V lookup: CDR1 GTSNPN, CDR2 SVGIG (reference sequence). Trimming cost V 1 base and J 0 bases; bases outside gene matches: 7. The CDR3 region has the DNA TGTGCCTGGAGTGAAAAACAGGGGCCTAGCACAGATACGCAGTATTTT. Residues: CAWSEKQGPSTDTQYF. The whole variable domain, remainder taken from reference TRBV30 and TRBJ2-3, is SQTIHQWPATLVQPVGSPLSLECTVEGTSNPNLYWYRQAAGRGLQLLFYSVGIGQISSEVPQNLSASRPQDRQFILSSKKLLLSDSGFYLCAWSEKQGPSTDTQYFGPGTRLTVL.

The chain uses TRBV7-9 and TRBJ2-1; no clear D. The CDR3 extends over 18 amino acids. Germline loops: CDR1 SEHNR, CDR2 FQNEAQ (reference sequence). V lost 0 bases, J lost 4 bases, and 19 bases lay in between. The CDR3 loop is CASSLASTGKAVYNEQFF. CDR3 DNA: TGTGCCAGCAGCTTAGCCTCTACCGGAAAGGCGGTATACAATGAGCAGTTCTTC. The whole variable domain, filled in from reference TRBV7-9 and TRBJ2-1, reads DTGVSQNPRHKITKRGQNVTFRCDPISEHNRLYWYRQTLGQGPEFLTYFQNEAQLEKSRLLSDRFSAERPKGSFSTLEIQRTEQGDSAMYLCASSLASTGKAVYNEQFFGPGTRLTVL.

The CDR3 sequence: CASSKGGVGDTEAFF. The CDR3 DNA sequence: TGTGCCAGCAGCAAAGGCGGGGTGGGGGACACTGAAGCTTTCTTT. This sequence joins TRBV21-1 and TRBJ1-1. TRBV21-1 is a documented pseudogene. The CDR3 is made up of 15 amino acids.

The V gene is TRBV7-2, the J gene TRBJ1-2, with 9 bases fitting TRBD1. Per germline, CDR1 SGHTA and CDR2 FQGNSA. The V segment lost 3 bases and the J segment 8 bases; nucleotides outside the gene matches: 4. The CDR3 sequence is 13 residues long. The chain's CDR3 is CASSLGQGGGYTF. Here the CDR3 DNA reads TGTGCCAGCAGCTTGGGACAGGGAGGAGGCTACACCTTC.

This clone was seen a few times. The chain uses TRBV4-1 and TRBJ1-1; weak D call: TRBD1 (6 bases). Germline V gene sequence: CDR1 MGHRA, CDR2 YSYEKL. There are 13 residues in the CDR3. Trimming took off 4 bases at V and 5 bases at J, with 11 bases between the two ends. CDR3 in DNA: TGCGCCAGCAGCCGTACAGGGCAAACTGAAGCTTTCTTT. This codes for CASSRTGQTEAFF.

The chain is built from TRBV27 and TRBJ2-7, with 10 nucleotides matching TRBD2. This CDR3 is 14 amino acids long. The trim removed 3 bases at V and 3 bases at J, leaving 2 bases unmatched. Germline CDR1 is MNHEY and CDR2 is SMNVEV (reference sequence). The CDR3 here is CASSFRLAGYEQYF. The CDR3 DNA follows: TGTGCCAGCAGTTTTAGACTAGCGGGCTACGAGCAGTACTTC.

This chain joins TRBV7-8 and TRBJ2-5; perhaps TRBD2 as D (6 bases). CDR3 length equals 14 residues. V lost 4 bases and J 5 bases, leaving 14 bases between the germline ends. The germline V gene encodes CDR1 SGHVS and CDR2 FQNEAQ. The CDR3 coding sequence is TGTGCCAGCAGCTCGACTAGTTCTCGTGAGACCCAGTACTTC. Translation gives CASSSTSSRETQYF. Supplemented by reference TRBV7-8 and TRBJ2-5, the full variable domain reads GAGVSQSPRYKVAKRGQDVALRCDPISGHVSLFWYQQALGQGPEFLTYFQNEAQLDKSGLPSDRFFAERPEGSVSTLKIQRTQQEDSAVYLCASSSTSSRETQYFGPGTRLLVL.

V usage is TRBV9 and J usage is TRBJ1-6; D unclear. V was trimmed by 0 bases and J by 14 bases, leaving 15 bases between them. The CDR3 totals 14 residues. Per the germline V gene, CDR1 is SGDLS and CDR2 is YYNGEE. CDR3 sequence (DNA): TGTGCCAGCAGCGTAGGAGGCGGACTTAAGGCCCTCCACTTT. Amino acids: CASSVGGGLKALHF.

The rearrangement joins TRBV7-3 to TRBJ2-1; weak D call: TRBD2 (5 bases). Between the trimmed V and J ends, which lost 6 bases and 4 bases, there was a span of 22 bases. Per the germline V gene, CDR1 is SGHTA and CDR2 is FQGTGA. This CDR3 is 17 amino acids long. CDR3 protein: CASSSTGWGVGYNEQFF. CDR3 bases: TGTGCCAGCAGTTCCACCGGATGGGGAGTTGGGTACAATGAGCAGTTCTTC.

This rearrangement joins TRBV19 to TRBJ1-2; possibly TRBD1 for D (6 bases). With 4 bases removed from V and 5 bases from J, the gap between germline ends came to 23 bases. CDR3 length: 17 residues. Germline CDR1 reads LNHDA; CDR2 reads SQIVND (reference sequence). The CDR3 sequence: CASSKTRQVRDWYGYTF. CDR3 bases: TGTGCCAGTAGTAAGACCCGACAGGTCCGTGATTGGTATGGCTACACCTTC.

The V call is TRBV6-1, the J call TRBJ1-2; no reliable D call. CDR3 size: 12 residues. The germline V gene encodes CDR1 MNHNS and CDR2 SASEGT. V gave up 8 bases and J gave up 10 bases, with 17 bases separating them. The CDR3 DNA follows: TGTGCCAGCCTCGGGGAAAGGGTCGACTACACCTTC. Translated: CASLGERVDYTF.

The rearrangement uses TRBV30 and TRBJ1-4; 10 bases are shared with TRBD1. Germline CDR1 reads GTSNPN; CDR2 reads SVGIG (reference sequence). The CDR3 has 15 residues. J lost 4 bases, V lost 6 bases, and 8 bases had no gene match. This CDR3 is CACRTGGGVNEKLFF. DNA of the CDR3: TGTGCCTGCCGGACAGGGGGAGGCGTTAATGAAAAACTGTTTTTT. The full variable domain, completed using reference TRBV30 and TRBJ1-4, is SQTIHQWPATLVQPVGSPLSLECTVEGTSNPNLYWYRQAAGRGLQLLFYSVGIGQISSEVPQNLSASRPQDRQFILSSKKLLLSDSGFYLCACRTGGGVNEKLFFGSGTQLSVL.